Listed below are T cell receptor beta chains from one sample, sequenced in a study of CD8 T cells in ankylosing spondylitis. TCRdb recomputed calls from the 5' RACE reads with MiXCR, one row per CDR3 protein. Here the sample spans just under 550,000 distinct CDR3 sequences, about an eighth being singletons. The sample was blood, either unsorted or a sorted T cell fraction (not recorded which). The receptors stem from a male donor with ankylosing spondylitis. CDR3s include the opening cysteine and the closing phenylalanine or tryptophan. The D gene is left open where the match is weak. The size entry is marked missing in some rows and otherwise reads once, few, many or a size class.

clone size: few
D gene: TRBD1
V gene: TRBV12-3/TRBV12-4
J gene: TRBJ1-5
CDR3 protein: CASTQGVGNQPQHF
CDR3 DNA: TGTGCCAGCACCCAGGGGGTGGGCAATCAGCCCCAGCATTTT

clone size: few
D gene: NA
V gene: TRBV4-1
J gene: TRBJ2-3
CDR3 protein: CASSQDPDTALFDTQYF
CDR3 DNA: TGCGCCAGCAGCCAAGATCCGGACACGGCTTTATTTGATACGCAGTATTTT

clone size: NA
D gene: NA
V gene: TRBV20-1
J gene: TRBJ1-6
CDR3 protein: CSARGQENSPLHF
CDR3 DNA: TGCAGTGCTAGGGGTCAGGAAAATTCACCCCTCCACTTT

clone size: few
D gene: TRBD1
V gene: TRBV10-3
J gene: TRBJ1-3
CDR3 protein: CASTPDPGGGGNTIYF
CDR3 DNA: TGTGCCTCAACACCCGACCCAGGGGGCGGTGGAAACACCATATATTTT

clone size: few
D gene: NA
V gene: TRBV3-1
J gene: TRBJ2-1
CDR3 protein: CASSQATGRLYNEQFF
CDR3 DNA: TGTGCCAGCAGCCAAGCGACAGGACGACTCTACAATGAGCAGTTCTTC

clone size: few
D gene: NA
V gene: TRBV11-2
J gene: TRBJ2-2
CDR3 protein: CASSLVPGRTGELFF
CDR3 DNA: TGTGCCAGCAGCTTAGTCCCCGGGCGCACCGGGGAGCTGTTTTTT

clone size: many
D gene: TRBD1
V gene: TRBV20-1
J gene: TRBJ2-7
CDR3 protein: CSAKTGSSYEQYF
CDR3 DNA: TGCAGTGCTAAGACAGGGTCTTCCTACGAGCAGTACTTC

clone size: NA
D gene: TRBD2
V gene: TRBV20-1
J gene: TRBJ2-7
CDR3 protein: CSARPPGLATYEQYF
CDR3 DNA: TGCAGTGCTAGACCTCCGGGACTAGCGACTTACGAGCAGTACTTC

clone size: NA
D gene: NA
V gene: TRBV20-1
J gene: TRBJ1-1
CDR3 protein: CSARGDMNTEAFF
CDR3 DNA: TGCAGTGCTAGGGGGGACATGAACACTGAAGCTTTCTTT

clone size: few
D gene: NA
V gene: TRBV7-9
J gene: TRBJ1-1
CDR3 protein: CASGVTEAFF
CDR3 DNA: TGTGCGTCGGGGGTAACTGAAGCTTTCTTT

clone size: few
D gene: NA
V gene: TRBV7-8
J gene: TRBJ1-1
CDR3 protein: CASSWGGVNTEAFF
CDR3 DNA: TGTGCCAGCAGCTGGGGGGGTGTGAACACTGAAGCTTTCTTT

clone size: NA
D gene: NA
V gene: TRBV19
J gene: TRBJ1-5
CDR3 protein: CASSRNGQTGQPQHF
CDR3 DNA: TGTGCCAGTAGTCGTAACGGACAAACAGGTCAGCCCCAGCATTTT

clone size: many
D gene: NA
V gene: TRBV12-3/TRBV12-4
J gene: TRBJ2-2
CDR3 protein: CASMTGGTNTGELFF
CDR3 DNA: TGTGCCAGCATGACGGGCGGGACTAACACCGGGGAGCTGTTTTTT

clone size: few
D gene: NA
V gene: TRBV5-1
J gene: TRBJ2-1
CDR3 protein: CASSDGPEQFF
CDR3 DNA: TGCGCCAGCAGCGACGGCCCTGAGCAGTTCTTC

clone size: many
D gene: NA
V gene: TRBV29-1
J gene: TRBJ1-5
CDR3 protein: CSVKSAGGQPQHF
CDR3 DNA: TGCAGCGTTAAATCGGCAGGAGGTCAGCCCCAGCATTTT

clone size: few
D gene: TRBD1
V gene: TRBV9
J gene: TRBJ2-1
CDR3 protein: CASSLGTGVLNEQFF
CDR3 DNA: TGTGCCAGCAGCCTGGGGACAGGGGTATTAAATGAGCAGTTCTTC

clone size: NA
D gene: NA
V gene: TRBV28
J gene: TRBJ1-6
CDR3 protein: CASSLSLSLHF
CDR3 DNA: TGTGCCAGCAGTTTGTCCCTATCCCTCCACTTT

clone size: few
D gene: NA
V gene: TRBV20-1
J gene: TRBJ2-5
CDR3 protein: CSAFGFGETQYF
CDR3 DNA: TGCAGTGCCTTCGGGTTTGGTGAGACCCAGTACTTC

clone size: many
D gene: NA
V gene: TRBV29-1
J gene: TRBJ2-1
CDR3 protein: CSFRGAYNEQFF
CDR3 DNA: TGCAGCTTCAGGGGGGCCTACAATGAGCAGTTCTTC

clone size: NA
D gene: NA
V gene: TRBV29-1
J gene: TRBJ2-7
CDR3 protein: CSVGRQHSYEQYF
CDR3 DNA: TGCAGCGTTGGACGACAGCACTCCTACGAGCAGTACTTC

clone size: NA
D gene: TRBD1
V gene: TRBV4-2
J gene: TRBJ2-7
CDR3 protein: CASSLRNTGGISGESYEQYF
CDR3 DNA: TGTGCCAGCAGCCTGAGAAACACAGGGGGAATATCAGGCGAGTCCTACGAGCAGTACTTC

clone size: few
D gene: TRBD1
V gene: TRBV19
J gene: TRBJ1-5
CDR3 protein: CASSLSGGTGSPQHF
CDR3 DNA: TGTGCCAGTAGTCTGAGCGGCGGGACAGGGTCCCCCCAGCATTTT

clone size: few
D gene: TRBD1
V gene: TRBV6-4
J gene: TRBJ2-1
CDR3 protein: CASSPDRGRENEQFF
CDR3 DNA: TGTGCCAGCAGCCCTGACAGGGGGAGGGAGAATGAGCAGTTCTTC

clone size: NA
D gene: NA
V gene: TRBV4-1
J gene: TRBJ1-1
CDR3 protein: CASSQDSAATEAFF
CDR3 DNA: TGCGCCAGCAGCCAAGATTCAGCGGCCACTGAAGCTTTCTTT

clone size: many
D gene: TRBD1
V gene: TRBV27
J gene: TRBJ1-2
CDR3 protein: CASRFRDRGGYTF
CDR3 DNA: TGTGCCAGCAGATTCCGGGACAGGGGTGGCTACACCTTC

clone size: few
D gene: NA
V gene: TRBV10-3
J gene: TRBJ1-2
CDR3 protein: CAISPGQSYGYTF
CDR3 DNA: TGTGCCATCAGCCCGGGACAAAGCTATGGCTACACCTTC

clone size: few
D gene: NA
V gene: TRBV20-1
J gene: TRBJ1-6
CDR3 protein: CSAIRDGLNSPLHF
CDR3 DNA: TGCAGTGCTATCCGGGACGGATTAAATTCACCCCTCCACTTT

clone size: NA
D gene: NA
V gene: TRBV29-1
J gene: TRBJ2-1
CDR3 protein: CSAGEQFF
CDR3 DNA: TGCAGCGCCGGGGAGCAGTTCTTC

clone size: few
D gene: NA
V gene: TRBV4-1
J gene: TRBJ1-5
CDR3 protein: CASSQDEEPAQPQHF
CDR3 DNA: TGCGCCAGCAGCCAAGACGAGGAACCAGCCCAGCCCCAGCATTTT

clone size: few
D gene: NA
V gene: TRBV6-2/TRBV6-3
J gene: TRBJ2-1
CDR3 protein: CASSDPGPSSYNEQFF
CDR3 DNA: TGTGCCAGCAGCGATCCTGGCCCCAGCTCCTACAATGAGCAGTTCTTC